The sequence of this T cell receptor (beta chain) was determined in a study of T cell clonotyping in hematopoietic cell transplantation (dated by TCRdb to the early 2020s). Some background on the complete study: A total of fewer than 150 blood samples were gathered in the study from over 30 consecutive transplant recipients along with their related donors. Patients were recruited between 2015 and January 2017 and followed until late 2020 or death. Results the study describes overall, beyond this receptor: Recipient TCR diversity fell after transplant, with pathologically expanded clonotypes rising progressively from day 30 to day 180. Only a small fraction of recipient repertoires overlapped donor repertoires, with over 97% appearing de novo at the given depth. The sample size was limited and the cells went unsorted, which meant the CD4 and CD8 repertoire contributions could not be told apart. Inverse Simpson Index values from donors and from recipients before transplant predicted broader TCR repertoire diversity after transplant.

TCR beta CDR3 regions were amplified from genomic DNA with the immunoSEQ assay, a bias-controlled multiplex PCR using V- and J-specific primers. A proprietary barcode and Illumina adapter sequences were added to the CDR3 amplicons in a second PCR step. CDR3 libraries were sequenced on an Illumina MiSeq instrument. The study's processing was this. immunoSEQ Analyzer 3.0 was used for export and quality control, with R Bioconductor and Immunarch used for downstream analyses. Only productive rearrangements within the normalized downsampled data set were used in the calculation of repertoire metrics. Clonotypes larger than 5 templates in the normalized cohort were defined as pathologically expanded. Repertoire diversity was measured with the Inverse Simpson Index. To capture all clonotypes, CMV-specificity analyses were performed on the non-normalized data set. Here the immuneACCESS table is served through TCRdb, limited to in-frame sequences with V and J called. Missing clones are a known gap in these copies; in checked studies unresolved V genes cover under half, and the rest lacks a known reason. That table furnishes V, J and clone size, whereas the DNA furnished D and trimming. This sample lists 15,000 or so clones; 75% to 90% were detected once. Of the sample, 2.5% to 3% is held by the ten largest clones.

A note on this clone: Its specific antigen is unknown. Base qualities are not provided; no much larger clone lies one nucleotide away.

Related transplant donors provided blood samples for TCR beta sequencing. Nuclei Lysis Solution was used to extract genomic DNA from fresh or cryopreserved unfractionated peripheral blood mononuclear cells. V is reduced by 0 bases and J by 12 bases, leaving a spacing of 11 bases between them. Via the germline V gene (reference sequence), CDR1 is GTSNPN and CDR2 SVGIG. There are 12 amino acids in the CDR3, from cysteine to phenylalanine inclusive. Here the CDR3 DNA is all that survives: 36 bases in frame from base 1. This chain is built from TRBV30 and TRBJ1-4; the D gene lacks a confident call. Sequencing used peripheral blood mononuclear cells. This clonotype originated in a man aged 45-65 years in good health. Some clones in this sample may be carry-over from other donors' samples. The CDR3 region: CAWSVNPFELFF. In nucleotide form, the sequence is TGTGCCTGGAGTGTAAATCCGTTTGAACTGTTTTTT.